A selection of T cell receptor beta chains follows, all from one sample in a study of beta chain features in type 1 diabetes. Generated by immunoSEQ multiplex PCR, the TCRdb table keeps only in-frame clones and is missing some. The sample contains about 260,000 clones, over 20% of which appear only once. The source material was naive CD4+ T cells from blood. Source of these receptors: a woman between 40 and 55 years old with type 1 diabetes. The CDR3 runs from the conserved cysteine through the conserved F or W. The D gene is left open where the match is weak. Clone size, where shown, is once, few, many, or a class for clones that have expanded.

j_call d_call clone_size v_call cdr3_nt cdr3_aa
TRBJ2-1 TRBD2 few TRBV7-9 TGTGCCAGCAGCACGGCTAGCGGGGGGGCCCCGTTCTTC CASSTASGGAPFF
TRBJ2-1 TRBD1 few TRBV18 TGTGCCAGCTCACCGACCGGGACAGGGCCCTACAATGAGCAGTTCTTC CASSPTGTGPYNEQFF
TRBJ2-7 TRBD2 few TRBV7-9 TGTGCCAGCAGCTCTCTAGCGGGAGGATACGAGCAGTACTTC CASSSLAGGYEQYF
TRBJ2-1 TRBD2 few TRBV5-1 TGCGCCACTCGGGGAGGGATGTATGAGCAGTTCTTC CATRGGMYEQFF
TRBJ2-5 TRBD2 . TRBV5-4 TGTGCCAGCAGCTTGTTAGCGGGGACGGGGCAAGAGACCCAGTACTTC CASSLLAGTGQETQYF
TRBJ1-2 . . TRBV5-6 TGTGCCAGCAGCTTGGTCCAGGCCACCTATGGCTACACCTTC CASSLVQATYGYTF
TRBJ1-2 . . TRBV19 TGTGCCAGTCCCTGGCAGGATAACTATGGCTACACCTTC CASPWQDNYGYTF
TRBJ1-5 TRBD1 . TRBV19 TGTGCCACCTCCGGGACAGGGAACCAGCCCCAGCATTTT CATSGTGNQPQHF
TRBJ2-7 TRBD2 few TRBV13 TGTGCCAGCAGCCTTACCGGGACTAGCGGGAGGAATATCTACGAGCAGTACTTC CASSLTGTSGRNIYEQYF
TRBJ2-1 TRBD1 few TRBV28 TGTGCCAGCAGGAGGGGGCCGGGTGAGCAGTTCTTC CASRRGPGEQFF
TRBJ1-1 . . TRBV6-5 TGTGCCAGCAGTTACTCAATTCCATTTAACACTGAAGCTTTCTTT CASSYSIPFNTEAFF
TRBJ1-2 TRBD1 . TRBV28 TGTGCCAGCAGTCCGGACAGGGCTTATGGCTACACCTTC CASSPDRAYGYTF
TRBJ2-5 TRBD2 . TRBV5-1 TGCGCCAGCAGCCCGGGACTAGCGGAAGAGACCCAGTACTTC CASSPGLAEETQYF
TRBJ1-1 . few TRBV6-6 TGTGCCAGCAGTTACTCACAGAACACGAACACTGAAGCTTTCTTT CASSYSQNTNTEAFF
TRBJ1-6 . . TRBV23-1 TGCGCCAGAGGGGCAGACGTTCCGTGGTGCTCACCCCTCCACTTT CARGADVPWCSPLHF
TRBJ1-5 . few TRBV9 TGTGCCAGCAGCGTCAGTAGCAATCAGCCCCAGCATTTT CASSVSSNQPQHF
TRBJ1-6 . . TRBV4-3 TGCGCCAGCAGCACAGGCTATAATTCACCCCTCCACTTT CASSTGYNSPLHF
TRBJ2-5 TRBD2 . TRBV5-4 TGTGCCAGCAGCTTGGCGGGGACTAGCGGGAGTTTAGAGACCCAGTACTTC CASSLAGTSGSLETQYF
TRBJ2-5 . . TRBV4-1 TGCGCCAGCAGCCAATACCGCGGGACAGCTCACCAAGAGACCCAGTACTTC CASSQYRGTAHQETQYF
TRBJ2-1 TRBD2 . TRBV18 TGTGCCAGCTCACCACTGCGGGGACTAGCGGGAGACAATGAGCAGTTCTTC CASSPLRGLAGDNEQFF
TRBJ2-5 . . TRBV15 TGTGCCACCAGCAGAGATATAGGAGTTCAAGAGACCCAGTACTTC CATSRDIGVQETQYF
TRBJ2-2 . few TRBV28 TGTGCCAGCAGTCCATCCTTGGGGGGGGCAAACACCGGGGAGCTGTTTTTT CASSPSLGGANTGELFF
TRBJ1-1 . few TRBV7-3 TGTGCCAGCAGCTTAGCGGGGATGACTGAAGCTTTCTTT CASSLAGMTEAFF
TRBJ2-5 . . TRBV29-1 TGCAGCGTTGAGCTGGCTCAGGGAGGAGAGACCCAGTACTTC CSVELAQGGETQYF
TRBJ2-1 . . TRBV7-3 TGTGCCAGCAGTAGAACAGACTACAATGAGCAGTTCTTC CASSRTDYNEQFF
TRBJ1-2 . . TRBV4-1 TGCGCCAGCAGCCAAGATGGGGCAGCCCGTGGCTACACCTTC CASSQDGAARGYTF
TRBJ2-1 TRBD2 . TRBV19 TGTGCCTCAAAATTCCTAGCGGGAGCGGAGGAGCAGTTCTTC CASKFLAGAEEQFF
TRBJ2-3 TRBD2 few TRBV9 TGTGCCAGCAGCGGGGGACTAGCGGGTCAAGAGTGGAGCACAGATACGCAGTATTTT CASSGGLAGQEWSTDTQYF
TRBJ2-7 TRBD2 . TRBV28 TGTGCCAGCAGCCTGATACTAGCGGGAGGTCCCTACGAGCAGTACTTC CASSLILAGGPYEQYF
TRBJ2-2 . . TRBV14 TGTGCCAGCAGCCAACAGGGTGGGCACACCGGGGAGCTGTTTTTT CASSQQGGHTGELFF
TRBJ1-6 . . TRBV5-4 TGTGCCAGCAGCGCCTCAGGGGAACGGGGATCACCCCTCCACTTT CASSASGERGSPLHF
TRBJ2-5 . few TRBV6-6 TGTGCCAGCAGTTACTCGGGGCAGGGAGAGACCCAGTACTTC CASSYSGQGETQYF
TRBJ2-3 TRBD2 . TRBV7-2 TGTGCCAGCAGCCAGGGACTAGCGGGCACAGATACGCAGTATTTT CASSQGLAGTDTQYF
TRBJ2-2 TRBD1 . TRBV6-4 TGTGCCAGCAGTGCCGGACAGGGGGCGCCGCCCGGGGAGCTGTTTTTT CASSAGQGAPPGELFF
TRBJ2-5 . few TRBV4-1 TGCGCCAGCAGCCTACGACAGGAAGAGACCCAGTACTTC CASSLRQEETQYF
TRBJ2-1 TRBD2 few TRBV29-1 TGCAGCGAGGGCGGGAGGACCTACAATGAGCAGTTCTTC CSEGGRTYNEQFF
TRBJ2-5 . . TRBV7-6 TGTGCCAGCAGCTTAGCTAGCGTGGGGGAGACCCAGTACTTC CASSLASVGETQYF
TRBJ1-3 . . TRBV30 TGTGCCTGGAGTGTATGGGGAGGTCGGAACACCATATATTTT CAWSVWGGRNTIYF
TRBJ2-3 . . TRBV5-1 TGCGCCAGCAGCTTGGGGAGGGGCCTCGGCACAGATACGCAGTATTTT CASSLGRGLGTDTQYF
TRBJ2-3 . . TRBV9 TGTGCCAGCAGCGAAGGGGGTGGCACAGATACGCAGTATTTT CASSEGGGTDTQYF
TRBJ1-1 . . TRBV7-2 TGTGCCAGCAGCTTAGTGAACGGGGTAGACACTGAAGCTTTCTTT CASSLVNGVDTEAFF
TRBJ2-5 . . TRBV28 TGTGCCAGCAGTTTATTGGGACAAGTCGAAGAGACCCAGTACTTC CASSLLGQVEETQYF
TRBJ2-7 TRBD1 . TRBV11-2 TGTGCCAGCAGCTTAGATAGGGACAGCTTCTCCTACGAGCAGTACTTC CASSLDRDSFSYEQYF
TRBJ2-1 TRBD2 . TRBV20-1 TGCAGTGCTAGGGGGGGGGAGAGGCAGTTCTTC CSARGGERQFF
TRBJ1-1 TRBD1 few TRBV7-9 TGTGCCAGCAGCTCCCCCCAGGGGGCAAGGAACACTGAAGCTTTCTTT CASSSPQGARNTEAFF
TRBJ2-1 TRBD2 few TRBV7-9 TGTGCCAGTGTCTGGAGCGGGAGTGTAGGTGAGCAGTTCTTC CASVWSGSVGEQFF
TRBJ1-2 . few TRBV2 TGTGCCAGCAGGGCAGGGGACCTCTATGGCTACACCTTC CASRAGDLYGYTF
TRBJ1-1 . . TRBV7-9 TGTGCCAGCAGCCCAGGACAGACGAACACTGAAGCTTTCTTT CASSPGQTNTEAFF
TRBJ2-5 TRBD1 . TRBV4-3 TGCGCCAGCAGCCAAGTGACAGGGGGCGCGACCCAGTACTTC CASSQVTGGATQYF